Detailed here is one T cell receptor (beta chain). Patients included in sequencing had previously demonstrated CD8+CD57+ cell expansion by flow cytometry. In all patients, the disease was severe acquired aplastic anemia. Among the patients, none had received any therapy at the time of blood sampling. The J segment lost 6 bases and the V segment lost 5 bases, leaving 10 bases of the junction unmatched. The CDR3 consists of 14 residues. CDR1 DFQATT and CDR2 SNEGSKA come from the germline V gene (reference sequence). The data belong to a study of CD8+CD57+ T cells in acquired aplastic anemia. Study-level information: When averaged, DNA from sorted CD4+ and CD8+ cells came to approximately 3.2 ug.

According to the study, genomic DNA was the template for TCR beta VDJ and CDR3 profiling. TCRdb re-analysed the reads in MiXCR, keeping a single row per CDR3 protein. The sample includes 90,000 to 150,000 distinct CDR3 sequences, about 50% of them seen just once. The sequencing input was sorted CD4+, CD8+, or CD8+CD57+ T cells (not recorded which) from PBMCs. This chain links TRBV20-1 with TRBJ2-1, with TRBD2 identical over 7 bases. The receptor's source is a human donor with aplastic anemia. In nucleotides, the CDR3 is TGCAGTGCTCTTCTCATAGCGGGTCGCAATGAGCAGTTCTTC. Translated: CSALLIAGRNEQFF.